These 4 T cell receptor beta chains share one sample of origin, sequenced in a study of blood T cells in healthy people across ages. The use of a sample-barcoded 5' primer and a J-beta primer mix characterized a second PCR of about 6 to 11 cycles. TCRdb fed the 5' RACE reads into MiXCR, producing one record per CDR3 protein. The table shows around 900,000 distinct CDR3 sequences, with 29% occurring only once. Sequencing used blood. All receptors come from a woman of 80 years or more in good health.

As DNA, the CDR3 is TGTGCCAGCAGCTTAGAAGACAGGGTGGGCTACGAGCAGTACTTC. Protein: CASSLEDRVGYEQYF. This chain uses TRBV7-9 with TRBJ2-7, with 7 bases identical to TRBD1. The V gene end was trimmed by 1 base and the J gene end by 3 bases; junction bases not matched to a gene: 6. CDR1 and CDR2 from the germline V gene are SEHNR and FQNEAQ (reference sequence). The CDR3 runs to 15 residues.

This clonotype was seen ten or more times. The chain carries TRBV7-2 and TRBJ1-2; the D gene is possibly TRBD1 (6 bases). CDR1 is SGHTA, CDR2 FQGNSA, per germline. The CDR3 has 15 amino acids. The V gene lost 5 bases and the J gene lost 5 bases, with 18 bases spanning the gap. The DNA for the CDR3 is TGTGCCAGCAGCCCCAGCCCCACAGGGTTGTATGGCTACACCTTC. Translation gives CASSPSPTGLYGYTF.

In regard to this clonotype: This could be a read error, since a much larger clone is one nucleotide away. The chain joins TRBV30 to TRBJ2-1, with TRBD1 as a possible D gene (6 bases). Germline V lookup: CDR1 GTSNPN, CDR2 SVGIG (reference sequence). The V end was cut by 0 bases, the J end by 0 bases, with 18 bases between. The CDR3 spans 18 residues. The CDR3 reads CAWSVSLRRGSSYNEQFF. CDR3 DNA sequence: TGTGCCTGGAGTGTAAGCCTCCGCAGGGGCTCCTCCTACAATGAGCAGTTCTTC.

The chain links TRBV21-1 to TRBJ2-7. TRBV21-1 has pseudogene status. The CDR3 has 15 residues. The CDR3 DNA follows: TGTGCCAGCAGTCTACACCGGCCTTTTCGATACGAGCAGTACTTC. As protein: CASSLHRPFRYEQYF.